What follows are 18 T cell receptor beta chains derived from one specimen sequenced in a study of PD-1 blockade in mismatch repair-deficient tumors. Repertoires were generated with immunoSEQ multiplex PCR, while TCRdb's copy carries only in-frame clones and drops some. The sample consists of some 19,000 clones, over 70% of them appearing once. Sequenced here: PBMCs, sampled 52 weeks after starting pembrolizumab. Every receptor here comes from an adult with mismatch repair-deficient cancer.

The chain combines TRBV2 with TRBJ2-7; D possibly corresponds to TRBD2 (5 bases). The germline V gene has CDR1 SNHLY and CDR2 FYNNEI. This CDR3 has 14 residues. The ends were cut back, 6 bases at V and 0 bases at J, with 12 bases in the middle. DNA of the CDR3: TGTGCCAGCAGGGCTAGGGAGACCTCCTACGAGCAGTACTTC. Translating it yields CASRARETSYEQYF.

This chain joins TRBV19 and TRBJ1-3; D is perhaps TRBD1 (5 bases). Germline CDR1 and CDR2: LNHDA and SQIVND (reference sequence). This CDR3 has 15 residues. V lost 1 base, J lost 4 bases, and 11 bases lay in between. CDR3 amino acids: CASSIGGTIGNTIYF. The CDR3 region has the DNA TGTGCCAGTAGTATAGGGGGCACGATAGGAAACACCATATATTTT.

V usage is TRBV18 and J usage is TRBJ1-5, with 9 bases that match TRBD1. The CDR3 consists of 15 residues. The V gene's germline CDR1 is KGHSH and CDR2 LQKENI. V was clipped by 0 bases and J by 6 bases; unmatched bases: 3. CDR3 sequence (DNA): TGTGCCAGCTCACCACCATTGGGACAGGGTCAGCCCCAGCATTTT. Its protein is CASSPPLGQGQPQHF.

The rearrangement joins TRBV19 to TRBJ1-2; 9 nucleotides match TRBD1. Trimming at V came to 8 bases and at J to 4 bases, leaving 5 bases not matched to a gene. The CDR3 has 13 residues. Germline CDR1 reads LNHDA; CDR2 reads SQIVND (reference sequence). Here the CDR3 DNA reads TGTGCCAGTTCGGACAGGGGCCCCTATGGCTACACCTTC. This translates into CASSDRGPYGYTF.

The CDR3 coding sequence is TGTGCCAGCAGTTATCCTAGCGCGAGCTCCTACGAGCAGTACTTC. Its protein product is CASSYPSASSYEQYF. This chain links TRBV6-6 with TRBJ2-7; D is possibly TRBD2 (6 bases). The CDR3 runs to 15 residues. CDR1 MNHNY and CDR2 SVGAGI come from the germline V gene (reference sequence). V was pared by 3 bases and J by 0 bases, with 12 bases between.

This chain joins TRBV29-1 and TRBJ2-3, with a tentative D call TRBD1 (7 bases). From germline, CDR1 is SQVTM and CDR2 ANQGSEA. The V end was cut by 4 bases, the J end by 3 bases, with 17 bases between. This CDR3 has 15 residues. DNA for the CDR3: TGCAGCGTTGGCCGCTCAGGGGGAGGTACAGATACGCAGTATTTT. Translated: CSVGRSGGGTDTQYF.

The V and J genes are TRBV11-2 and TRBJ2-7; no clear D. V was clipped by 3 bases and J by 5 bases, with 8 bases between them. Germline V gives CDR1 SGHAT, CDR2 FQNNGV. The CDR3 covers 12 residues. The CDR3 DNA is TGTGCCAGCAGCTTCGCTGGAGACGAGCAGTACTTC. Its protein product is CASSFAGDEQYF.

The rearrangement joins TRBV25-1 to TRBJ1-1; D is possibly TRBD1 (6 bases). The V and J ends lost 5 bases and 1 base respectively, with 14 bases between them. The CDR3 length is 15 residues. CDR1 and CDR2 (germline): MGHDK, SYGVNS. The CDR3 spells CASSPTGTPNTEAFF. The CDR3 DNA is TGTGCCAGCAGTCCGACAGGAACGCCGAACACTGAAGCTTTCTTT.

This chain connects TRBV7-9 to TRBJ1-3; D remains unclear. Germline-derived CDR1 and CDR2 are SEHNR and FQNEAQ (reference sequence). The CDR3 is made up of 14 amino acids. The V end was cut by 2 bases, the J end by 1 base, with 6 bases between. CDR3 sequence: CASSLKQSGNTIYF. CDR3 nucleotide sequence: TGTGCCAGCAGCTTAAAACAGTCTGGAAACACCATATATTTT. Full variable domain (rest looked up from reference TRBV7-9 and TRBJ1-3): DTGVSQNPRHKITKRGQNVTFRCDPISEHNRLYWYRQTLGQGPEFLTYFQNEAQLEKSRLLSDRFSAERPKGSFSTLEIQRTEQGDSAMYLCASSLKQSGNTIYFGEGSWLTVV.

The chain has TRBV7-9 and TRBJ1-4, with TRBD1 matching over 7 bases. Germline CDR1 reads SEHNR; CDR2 reads FQNEAQ (reference sequence). The CDR3 length is 14 residues. Trimming at V came to 6 bases and at J to 5 bases, leaving 6 bases not matched to a gene. DNA of the CDR3: TGTGCCAGCAGAGAACAGGGGCCGAATGAAAAACTGTTTTTT. Residues: CASREQGPNEKLFF.

The chain couples TRBV5-1 to TRBJ2-3; 7 nucleotides align to TRBD1. The germline V gene has CDR1 SGHRS and CDR2 YFSETQ. The V segment lost 2 bases and the J segment 5 bases; nucleotides outside the gene matches: 5. This CDR3 region has 14 residues. DNA of the CDR3: TGCGCCAGCAGCTTTGGGACAGCCCAAGATACGCAGTATTTT. Its translation is CASSFGTAQDTQYF.

This clone was seen only a few times. This sequence joins TRBV9 and TRBJ1-1, with D perhaps TRBD1 (6 bases). The CDR3 loop spans 14 amino acids. Germline V gene lookup returns CDR1 SGDLS and CDR2 YYNGEE. V dropped 5 bases and J dropped 1 base, with 12 bases sitting between them. The CDR3 spells CASRAGEGNTEAFF. CDR3 nucleotide sequence: TGTGCCAGCAGGGCAGGGGAGGGGAACACTGAAGCTTTCTTT.

This chain joins TRBV6-1 and TRBJ1-1; no clear D. The germline CDR1 and CDR2 sequences are MNHNS and SASEGT. The CDR3 runs to 13 residues. The V end was cut by 4 bases, the J end by 2 bases, with 8 bases between. The CDR3 region is CASSVQANTEAFF. As DNA, the CDR3 is TGTGCCAGCAGTGTCCAGGCAAACACTGAAGCTTTCTTT.

This chain joins TRBV7-3 and TRBJ2-3, with TRBD2 as a possible D gene (6 bases). There are 16 residues in the CDR3. Germline values: CDR1 SGHTA, CDR2 FQGTGA. V dropped 2 bases and J dropped 7 bases, with 19 bases sitting between them. The CDR3 sequence: CASSLELAGAHNTQYF. CDR3 DNA sequence: TGTGCCAGCAGCTTAGAACTAGCAGGAGCGCACAATACGCAGTATTTT.

The gene calls are TRBV2 and TRBJ1-4; D is possibly TRBD1 (6 bases). Germline V gene lookup returns CDR1 SNHLY and CDR2 FYNNEI. V was cut by 0 bases and J by 4 bases, with 12 bases left in between. This CDR3 region has 16 residues. CDR3 sequence (DNA): TGTGCCAGCAGTGAAGCGCTTCAGGGGCTTAATGAAAAACTGTTTTTT. Its translation is CASSEALQGLNEKLFF.

This chain connects TRBV11-2 to TRBJ2-1; TRBD2 matches at 10 bases. There are 15 residues in the CDR3. V shed 3 bases, J shed 4 bases, and the junction held 3 bases outside the gene matches. Per the germline V gene, CDR1 is SGHAT and CDR2 is FQNNGV. CDR3 in DNA: TGTGCCAGCAGCTTCGGACTAGCGGATTACAATGAGCAGTTCTTC. Encoded protein: CASSFGLADYNEQFF. Full variable domain (remainder filled in from reference TRBV11-2 and TRBJ2-1): EAGVAQSPRYKIIEKRQSVAFWCNPISGHATLYWYQQILGQGPKLLIQFQNNGVVDDSQLPKDRFSAERLKGVDSTLKIQPAKLEDSAVYLCASSFGLADYNEQFFGPGTRLTVL.

The chain employs TRBV6-1 and TRBJ2-1; 8 bases match TRBD2. V gave up 2 bases and J gave up 0 bases; unmatched junction bases: 15. The CDR3 contains 20 residues. Germline assignment: CDR1 MNHNS and CDR2 SASEGT. CDR3 loop: CASSEWYASGSLSSYNEQFF. CDR3 coding DNA: TGTGCCAGCAGTGAATGGTATGCTAGCGGGTCGCTTAGCTCCTACAATGAGCAGTTCTTC.

The chain combines TRBV2 with TRBJ1-2, with no clear D. Per the germline V gene, CDR1 is SNHLY and CDR2 is FYNNEI. Trimming took 8 bases from V and 2 from J, leaving 3 bases between them. CDR3 length: 10 residues. The chain's CDR3 is CASRNYGYTF. CDR3 nucleotides: TGTGCCAGCCGGAACTATGGCTACACCTTC.